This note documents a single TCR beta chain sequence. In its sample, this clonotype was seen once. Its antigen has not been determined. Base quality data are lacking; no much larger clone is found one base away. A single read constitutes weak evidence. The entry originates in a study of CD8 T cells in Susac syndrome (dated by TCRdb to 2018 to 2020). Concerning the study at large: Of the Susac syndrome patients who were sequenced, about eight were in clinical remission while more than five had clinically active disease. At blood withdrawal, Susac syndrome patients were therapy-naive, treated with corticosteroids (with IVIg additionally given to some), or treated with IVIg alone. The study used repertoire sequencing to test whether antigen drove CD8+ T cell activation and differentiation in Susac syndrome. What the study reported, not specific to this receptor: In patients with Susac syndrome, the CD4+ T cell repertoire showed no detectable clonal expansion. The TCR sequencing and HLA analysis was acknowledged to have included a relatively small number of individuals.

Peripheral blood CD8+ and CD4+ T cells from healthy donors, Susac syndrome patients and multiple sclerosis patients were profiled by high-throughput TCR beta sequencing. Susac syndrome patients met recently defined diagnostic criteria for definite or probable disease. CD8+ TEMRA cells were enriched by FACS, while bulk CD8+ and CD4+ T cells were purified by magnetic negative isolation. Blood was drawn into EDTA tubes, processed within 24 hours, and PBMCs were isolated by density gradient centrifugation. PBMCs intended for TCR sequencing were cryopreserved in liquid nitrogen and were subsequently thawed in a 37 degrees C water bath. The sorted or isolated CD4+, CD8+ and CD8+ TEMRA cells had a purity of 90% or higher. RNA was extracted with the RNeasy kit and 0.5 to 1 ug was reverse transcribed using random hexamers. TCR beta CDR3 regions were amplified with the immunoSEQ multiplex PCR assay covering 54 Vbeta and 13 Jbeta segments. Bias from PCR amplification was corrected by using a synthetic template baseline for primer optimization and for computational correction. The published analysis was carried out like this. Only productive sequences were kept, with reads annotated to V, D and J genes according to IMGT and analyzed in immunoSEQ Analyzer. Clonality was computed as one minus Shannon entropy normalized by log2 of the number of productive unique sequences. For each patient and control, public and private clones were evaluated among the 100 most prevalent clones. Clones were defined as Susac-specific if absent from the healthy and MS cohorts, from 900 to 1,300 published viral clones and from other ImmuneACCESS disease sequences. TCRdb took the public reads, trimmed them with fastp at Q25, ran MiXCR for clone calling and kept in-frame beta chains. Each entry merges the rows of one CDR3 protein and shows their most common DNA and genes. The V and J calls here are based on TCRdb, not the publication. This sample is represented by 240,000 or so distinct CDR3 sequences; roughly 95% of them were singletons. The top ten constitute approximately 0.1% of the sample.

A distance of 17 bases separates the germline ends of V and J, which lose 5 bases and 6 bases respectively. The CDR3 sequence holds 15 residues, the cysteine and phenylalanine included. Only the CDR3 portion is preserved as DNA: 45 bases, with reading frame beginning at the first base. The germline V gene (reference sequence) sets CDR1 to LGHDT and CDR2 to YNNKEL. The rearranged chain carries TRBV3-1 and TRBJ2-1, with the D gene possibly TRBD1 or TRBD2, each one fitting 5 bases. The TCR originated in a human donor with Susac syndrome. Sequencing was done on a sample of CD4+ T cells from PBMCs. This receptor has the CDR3 CASSSMGPRGNEQFF. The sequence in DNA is TGTGCCAGCAGCTCGATGGGGCCTCGGGGCAATGAGCAGTTCTTC.